This is a list of T cell receptor beta chains from one sample in a study of stem cell transplantation in POMP-related autoinflammatory disease. Profiled with immunoSEQ multiplex PCR; TCRdb holds only in-frame clones, not every one. Of about 1,400 clones in the sample, about 81% were seen once. Sequenced sample: Tregs from PBMCs. The receptors stem from a human donor in good health. Both conserved end residues are part of each CDR3. A D gene is named only where the DNA matches it firmly. Only part of the rows carry a size: once, few, many, or a class if the clone is expanded.

CDR3 DNA,CDR3 protein,D gene,V gene,J gene,CDR3 length,clone size
TGTGCCAGCAGCAGGACTAGCGGGAGCGGCTACAATGAGCAGTTCTTC,CASSRTSGSGYNEQFF,TRBD2,TRBV7-2,TRBJ2-1,16,.
TGTGCCAGCAGCCCGGACAGTCGCTACGAGCAGTACTTC,CASSPDSRYEQYF,.,TRBV7-8,TRBJ2-7,13,.
TGTGCCAGCAGTTTAAGCGGCTACGAGCAGTACTTC,CASSLSGYEQYF,.,TRBV28,TRBJ2-7,12,.
TGTGCCAGCTCTCCGGGACTAGTCTCCAATGAGCAGTTCTTC,CASSPGLVSNEQFF,TRBD2,TRBV9,TRBJ2-1,14,.
TGTGCCAGCAGTTATGTCGGGAACTATGGCTACACCTTC,CASSYVGNYGYTF,.,TRBV6-5,TRBJ1-2,13,.
TGTGCCTGGATTCCGCCGGGACAGGTCCGCCGAGACTATGGCTACACCTTC,CAWIPPGQVRRDYGYTF,TRBD1,TRBV30,TRBJ1-2,17,.
TGTGCCAGCAGTGAAAGGAGGGTGGCTGGCTACACCTTC,CASSERRVAGYTF,.,TRBV2,TRBJ1-2,13,.
TGTGCCAGCAGCCAAGATGCGGCGGGCTCCTACGAGCAGTACTTC,CASSQDAAGSYEQYF,.,TRBV4-2,TRBJ2-7,15,.
TGTGCCAGCAGTTCCCCAAGTTATTCACCCCTCCACTTT,CASSSPSYSPLHF,.,TRBV28,TRBJ1-6,13,.
TGCGCCAGCAGCTTGACCGAGAACTATGGCTACACCTTC,CASSLTENYGYTF,.,TRBV5-1,TRBJ1-2,13,.
TGTGCCTGGGCCGGGACAGGGGGCTCGTGGAATCAGCCCCAGCATTTT,CAWAGTGGSWNQPQHF,TRBD1,TRBV30,TRBJ1-5,16,few
TGTGCCTGGAGTGTATCCGACTGGGGGGGCGCGATCTACGAGCAGTACTTC,CAWSVSDWGGAIYEQYF,.,TRBV30,TRBJ2-7,17,.
TGTGCCAGCAGTTGGGACAGGGGCGACTATGGCTACACCTTC,CASSWDRGDYGYTF,TRBD1,TRBV27,TRBJ1-2,14,.
TGTGCCAGCTCACATACACGGGACAATGAGCAGTTCTTC,CASSHTRDNEQFF,.,TRBV18,TRBJ2-1,13,.
TGTGCCAGCAGCTTACCGAGGCGGGGGTACACAGATACGCAGTATTTT,CASSLPRRGYTDTQYF,TRBD2,TRBV7-9,TRBJ2-3,16,few
TGTGCCAGCAGTTACTCCCTCTCTGGGGCCAACGTCCTGACTTTC,CASSYSLSGANVLTF,.,TRBV6-6,TRBJ2-6,15,few
TGTGCCAGCAGCTTAGTAGCGGCCTACACCGGGGAGCTGTTTTTT,CASSLVAAYTGELFF,.,TRBV7-2,TRBJ2-2,15,once
TGCAGCGTCTCTCAGGGGGACACTGAAGCTTTCTTT,CSVSQGDTEAFF,TRBD1,TRBV29-1,TRBJ1-1,12,few
TGTGCCAGCAGCGCTGGGCTAACTTACGAGCAGTACTTC,CASSAGLTYEQYF,.,TRBV25-1,TRBJ2-7,13,.
TGTGCCAGCAGGCCTCCTGGGGGGGGGCTCCCCCAGTACTTC,CASRPPGGGLPQYF,.,TRBV6-5,TRBJ2-5,14,.
TGTGCCAGCAGCGGAATTATGGGTGAGCAGTTCTTC,CASSGIMGEQFF,.,TRBV5-4,TRBJ2-1,12,.
TGTGCCAGCAGCTCGAGGGGACTAGCCCCCGACGGGGAGCTGTTTTTT,CASSSRGLAPDGELFF,TRBD2,TRBV5-5,TRBJ2-2,16,.
TGTGCCTGGAGAAACCGCCTCGACACCGGGGAGCTGTTTTTT,CAWRNRLDTGELFF,.,TRBV30,TRBJ2-2,14,.
TGTGCCACCAGCAGAGAGGGGGACAGGGGTGGTTATGGCTACACCTTC,CATSREGDRGGYGYTF,TRBD1,TRBV15,TRBJ1-2,16,.
TGCGCCAGACGACCTCCAGGGGGAGAATTCTATGGCTACACCTTC,CARRPPGGEFYGYTF,TRBD1,TRBV10-1,TRBJ1-2,15,few
TGTGCCATCAGTGAGTCGAGCGGGGATGCCGATACGCAGTATTTT,CAISESSGDADTQYF,TRBD2,TRBV10-3,TRBJ2-3,15,.
TGTGCCAGCAGCGCCGGGACAGGGGCCAACAATGAGCAGTTCTTC,CASSAGTGANNEQFF,TRBD1,TRBV5-6,TRBJ2-1,15,.
TGCGCCAGCAGTGAGAGGGGGCAGGGGATGCATCAGCCCCAGCATTTT,CASSERGQGMHQPQHF,TRBD1,TRBV10-2,TRBJ1-5,16,.
TGTGCCAGCAGCTGGGACAGGACAGAACGGGGGGATAGCAATCAGCCCCAGCATTTT,CASSWDRTERGDSNQPQHF,TRBD1,TRBV7-9,TRBJ1-5,19,.
TGTGCCAGCAGCTTCCCCTGGGGGGGGTTTAGCACAGATACGCAGTATTTT,CASSFPWGGFSTDTQYF,TRBD2,TRBV7-3,TRBJ2-3,17,.
TGTGCCATCAGGGGGTCGAGCCGTAGCCTCTACGAGCAGTACTTC,CAIRGSSRSLYEQYF,.,TRBV10-3,TRBJ2-7,15,.
TGTGCCAGCAGCGCCCCGGGACGCAGTCGGGATGGCTACACCTTC,CASSAPGRSRDGYTF,.,TRBV7-8,TRBJ1-2,15,.
TGTGCCAGCAGCTCCGCTGGACTAGCGACCAGGGAGATCTTC,CASSSAGLATREIF,TRBD2,TRBV5-6,TRBJ2-1,14,.
TGTGCCAGCAGGACAGGGGGCACTGAAAAACTGTTTTTT,CASRTGGTEKLFF,TRBD1,TRBV27,TRBJ1-4,13,.
TGTGCCAGTTGGGGCGTAGGGAGGGGCGGGGAGCTGTTTTTT,CASWGVGRGGELFF,TRBD2,TRBV27,TRBJ2-2,14,.
TGTGCCAGCAGCCCCCGACAGGGTATTGGAAACACCATATATTTT,CASSPRQGIGNTIYF,TRBD1,TRBV7-9,TRBJ1-3,15,.